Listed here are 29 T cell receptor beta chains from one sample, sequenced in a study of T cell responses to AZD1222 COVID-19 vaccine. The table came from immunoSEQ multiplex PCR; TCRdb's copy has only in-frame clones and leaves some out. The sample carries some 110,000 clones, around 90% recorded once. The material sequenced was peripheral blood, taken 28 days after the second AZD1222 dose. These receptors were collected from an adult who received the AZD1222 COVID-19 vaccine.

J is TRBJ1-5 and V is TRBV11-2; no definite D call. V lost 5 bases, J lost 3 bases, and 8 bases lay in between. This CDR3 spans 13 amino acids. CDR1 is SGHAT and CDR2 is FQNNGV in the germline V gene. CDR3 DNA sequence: TGTGCCAGCAGCCCAAACGACAATCAGCCCCAGCATTTT. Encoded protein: CASSPNDNQPQHF.

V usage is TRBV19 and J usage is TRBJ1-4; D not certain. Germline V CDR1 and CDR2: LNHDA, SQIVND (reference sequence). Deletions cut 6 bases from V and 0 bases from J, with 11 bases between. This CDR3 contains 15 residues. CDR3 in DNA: TGTGCCAGTAGCCTAGGGCAGCCAACTAATGAAAAACTGTTTTTT. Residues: CASSLGQPTNEKLFF.

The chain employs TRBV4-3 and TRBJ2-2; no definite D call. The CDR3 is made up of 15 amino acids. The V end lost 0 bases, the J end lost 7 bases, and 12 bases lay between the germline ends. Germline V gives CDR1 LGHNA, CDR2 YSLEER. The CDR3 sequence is CASSQDWQAFGELFF. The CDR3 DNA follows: TGCGCCAGCAGCCAAGATTGGCAGGCTTTCGGGGAGCTGTTTTTT.

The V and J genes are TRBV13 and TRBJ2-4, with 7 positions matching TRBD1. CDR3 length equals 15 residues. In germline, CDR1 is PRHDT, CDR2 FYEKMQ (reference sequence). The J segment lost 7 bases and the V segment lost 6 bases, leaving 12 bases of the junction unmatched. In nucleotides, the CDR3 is TGTGCCAGCAGTCCCAGGGGGTTACCGAATAACATTCAGTACTTC. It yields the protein CASSPRGLPNNIQYF.

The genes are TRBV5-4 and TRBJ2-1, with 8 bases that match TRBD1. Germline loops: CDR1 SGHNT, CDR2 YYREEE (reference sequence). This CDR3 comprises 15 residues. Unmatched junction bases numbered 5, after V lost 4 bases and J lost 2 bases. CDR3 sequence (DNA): TGTGCCAGCAGCACCGGACAGGGCACCTACAATGAGCAGTTCTTC. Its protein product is CASSTGQGTYNEQFF.

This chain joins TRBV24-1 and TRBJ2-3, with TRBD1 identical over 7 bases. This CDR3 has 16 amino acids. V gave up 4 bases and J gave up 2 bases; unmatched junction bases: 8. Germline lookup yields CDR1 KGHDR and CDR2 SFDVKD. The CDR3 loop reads CATSDLDRRVTDTQYF. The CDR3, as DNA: TGTGCCACCAGTGACCTGGACAGGCGAGTCACAGATACGCAGTATTTT.

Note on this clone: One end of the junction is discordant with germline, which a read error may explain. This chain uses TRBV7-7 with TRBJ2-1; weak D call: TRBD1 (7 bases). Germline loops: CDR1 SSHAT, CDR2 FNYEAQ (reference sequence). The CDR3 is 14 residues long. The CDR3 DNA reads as TGTGCTAGCAGCCAGGGGGGCTCCTACAATGAGCAGTTCTTC. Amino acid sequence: CASSQGGSYNEQFF.

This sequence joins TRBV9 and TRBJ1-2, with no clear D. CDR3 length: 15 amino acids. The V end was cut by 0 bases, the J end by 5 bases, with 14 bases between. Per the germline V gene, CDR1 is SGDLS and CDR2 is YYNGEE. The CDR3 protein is CASSVDGQFLYGYTF. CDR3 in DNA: TGTGCCAGCAGCGTAGATGGGCAGTTCCTATATGGCTACACCTTC.

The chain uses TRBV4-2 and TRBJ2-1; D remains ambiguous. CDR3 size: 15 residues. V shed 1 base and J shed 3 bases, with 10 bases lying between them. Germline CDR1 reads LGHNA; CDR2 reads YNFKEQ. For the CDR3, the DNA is TGTGCCAGCAGCCAAGTGAGGCAGGACTACAATGAGCAGTTCTTC. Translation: CASSQVRQDYNEQFF.

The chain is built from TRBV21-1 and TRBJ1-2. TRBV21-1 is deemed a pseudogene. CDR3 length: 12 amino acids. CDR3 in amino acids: CASSREDYGYTF. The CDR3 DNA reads TGTGCCAGCAGCAGGGAGGACTATGGCTACACCTTC.

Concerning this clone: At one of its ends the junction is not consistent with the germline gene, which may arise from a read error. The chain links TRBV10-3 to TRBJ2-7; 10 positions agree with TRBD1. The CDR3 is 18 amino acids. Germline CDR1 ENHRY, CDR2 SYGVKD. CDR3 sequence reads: CAMSDGGDRGSSFYEQYF. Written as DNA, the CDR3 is TGTGCCATGAGTGATGGAGGGGACAGGGGCTCCTCATTCTACGAGCAGTACTTC.

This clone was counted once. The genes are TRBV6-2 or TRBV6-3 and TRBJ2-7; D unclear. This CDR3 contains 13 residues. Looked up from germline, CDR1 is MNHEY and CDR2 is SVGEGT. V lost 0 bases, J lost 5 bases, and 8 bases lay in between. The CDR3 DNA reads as TGTGCCAGCAGTTACTCTAAAACCCACGAGCAGTACTTC. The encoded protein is CASSYSKTHEQYF.

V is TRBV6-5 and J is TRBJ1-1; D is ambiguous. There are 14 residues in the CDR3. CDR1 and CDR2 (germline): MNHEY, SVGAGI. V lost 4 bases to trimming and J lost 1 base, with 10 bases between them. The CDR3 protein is CASSWAGENTEAFF. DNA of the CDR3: TGTGCCAGCAGTTGGGCAGGAGAGAACACTGAAGCTTTCTTT.

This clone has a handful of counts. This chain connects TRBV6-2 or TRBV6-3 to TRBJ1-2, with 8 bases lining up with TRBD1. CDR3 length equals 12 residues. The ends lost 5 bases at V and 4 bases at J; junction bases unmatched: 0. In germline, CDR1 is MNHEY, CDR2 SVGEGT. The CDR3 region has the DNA TGTGCCAGCAGTGACAGGGGCTATGGCTACACCTTC. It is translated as CASSDRGYGYTF.

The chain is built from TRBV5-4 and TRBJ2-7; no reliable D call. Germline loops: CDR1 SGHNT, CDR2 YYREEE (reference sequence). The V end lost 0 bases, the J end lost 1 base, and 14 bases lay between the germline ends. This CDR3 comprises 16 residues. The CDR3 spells CASSLGTLLPSYEQYF. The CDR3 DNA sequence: TGTGCCAGCAGCTTGGGGACGCTTCTTCCTTCCTACGAGCAGTACTTC.

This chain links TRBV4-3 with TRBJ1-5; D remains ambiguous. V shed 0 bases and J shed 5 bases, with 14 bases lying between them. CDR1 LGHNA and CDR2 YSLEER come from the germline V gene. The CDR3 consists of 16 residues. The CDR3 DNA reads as TGCGCCAGCAGCCAAGATGGAAGAGGGTATCATCAGCCCCAGCATTTT. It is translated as CASSQDGRGYHQPQHF.

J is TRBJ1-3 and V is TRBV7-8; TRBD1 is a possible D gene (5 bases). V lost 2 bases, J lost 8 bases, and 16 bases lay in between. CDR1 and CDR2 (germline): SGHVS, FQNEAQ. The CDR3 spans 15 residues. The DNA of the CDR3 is TGTGCCAGCAGCTTACAGGTCGTCGGAGGGGACACCATATATTTT. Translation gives CASSLQVVGGDTIYF. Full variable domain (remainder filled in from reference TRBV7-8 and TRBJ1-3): GAGVSQSPRYKVAKRGQDVALRCDPISGHVSLFWYQQALGQGPEFLTYFQNEAQLDKSGLPSDRFFAERPEGSVSTLKIQRTQQEDSAVYLCASSLQVVGGDTIYFGEGSWLTVV.

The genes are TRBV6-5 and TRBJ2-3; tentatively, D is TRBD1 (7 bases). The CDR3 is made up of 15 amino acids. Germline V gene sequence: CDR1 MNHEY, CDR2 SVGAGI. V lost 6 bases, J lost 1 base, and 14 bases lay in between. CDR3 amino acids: CASSPGGQRTDTQYF. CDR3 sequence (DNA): TGTGCCAGCAGCCCCGGGGGACAGCGCACAGATACGCAGTATTTT.

The CDR3 here is CASSQDAQGNSPLHF. CDR3 DNA sequence: TGCGCCAGCAGCCAAGACGCACAGGGTAATTCACCCCTCCACTTT. The rearrangement links TRBV4-1 to TRBJ1-6; TRBD1 might be the D (6 bases). Trimming shortened V by 0 bases and J by 6 bases, and 9 bases separated the two germline ends. The CDR3 has 15 residues. CDR1 is MGHRA and CDR2 is YSYEKL in the germline V gene.

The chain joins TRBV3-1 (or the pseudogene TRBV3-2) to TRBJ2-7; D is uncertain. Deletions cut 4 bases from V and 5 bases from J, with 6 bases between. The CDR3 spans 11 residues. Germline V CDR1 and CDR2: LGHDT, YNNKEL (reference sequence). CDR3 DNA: TGTGCCAGCAGCCCCCAGCACGAGCAGTACTTC. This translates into CASSPQHEQYF.

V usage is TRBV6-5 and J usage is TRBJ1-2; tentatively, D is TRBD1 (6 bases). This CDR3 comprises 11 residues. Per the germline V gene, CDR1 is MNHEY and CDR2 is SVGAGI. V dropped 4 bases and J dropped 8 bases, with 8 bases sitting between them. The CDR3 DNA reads TGTGCCAGCAGTTCTGACAGGGGCTACACCTTC. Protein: CASSSDRGYTF.

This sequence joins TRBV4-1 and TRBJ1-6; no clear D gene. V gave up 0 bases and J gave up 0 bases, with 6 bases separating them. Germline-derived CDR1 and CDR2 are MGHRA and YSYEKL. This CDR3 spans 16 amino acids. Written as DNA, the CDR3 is TGCGCCAGCAGCCAAGACAGTAGCTCCTATAATTCACCCCTCCACTTT. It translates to CASSQDSSSYNSPLHF.

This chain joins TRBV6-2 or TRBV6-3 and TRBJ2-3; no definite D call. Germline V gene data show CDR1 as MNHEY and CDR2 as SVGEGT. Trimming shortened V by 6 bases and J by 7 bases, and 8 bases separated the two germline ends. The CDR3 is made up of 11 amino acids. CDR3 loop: CASSKGNTQYF. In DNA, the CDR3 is TGTGCCAGCAGCAAAGGAAATACGCAGTATTTT.

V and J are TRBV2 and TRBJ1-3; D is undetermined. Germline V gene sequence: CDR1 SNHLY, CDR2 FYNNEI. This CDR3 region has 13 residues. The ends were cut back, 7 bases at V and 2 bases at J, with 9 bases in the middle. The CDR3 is CASTGNTGNTIYF. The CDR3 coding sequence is TGTGCCAGCACGGGCAATACTGGAAACACCATATATTTT. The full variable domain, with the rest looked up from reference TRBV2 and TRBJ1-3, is EPEVTQTPSHQVTQMGQEVILRCVPISNHLYFYWYRQILGQKVEFLVSFYNNEISEKSEIFDDQFSVERPDGSNFTLKIRSTKLEDSAMYFCASTGNTGNTIYFGEGSWLTVV.

CDR3 coding DNA: TGTGCCAGCAGTTCAGCCGTCTGGGGTGGATACGAGCAGTACTTC. Translating gives CASSSAVWGGYEQYF. The genes are TRBV27 and TRBJ2-7; D ambiguous. The CDR3 length is 15 residues. Trimming cost V 4 bases and J 4 bases, with 17 bases left between them. Germline V lookup: CDR1 MNHEY, CDR2 SMNVEV (reference sequence).

The CDR3 sequence is CASSARDRDNSPLHF. For the CDR3, the DNA is TGTGCCAGTAGTGCTCGGGACAGGGATAATTCACCCCTCCACTTT. The rearrangement uses TRBV19 and TRBJ1-6; TRBD1 agrees at 9 bases. The J segment lost 5 bases and the V segment lost 5 bases, leaving 4 bases of the junction unmatched. The CDR3 sequence is 15 residues long. Germline CDR1 LNHDA, CDR2 SQIVND (reference sequence). Variable domain in full (rest from reference TRBV19 and TRBJ1-6): DGGITQSPKYLFRKEGQNVTLSCEQNLNHDAMYWYRQDPGQGLRLIYYSQIVNDFQKGDIAEGYSVSREKKESFPLTVTSAQKNPTAFYLCASSARDRDNSPLHFGNGTRLTVT.

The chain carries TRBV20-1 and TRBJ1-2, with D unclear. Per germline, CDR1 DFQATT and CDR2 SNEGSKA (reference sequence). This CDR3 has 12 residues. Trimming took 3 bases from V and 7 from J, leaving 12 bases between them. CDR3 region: CSASLRATGYTF. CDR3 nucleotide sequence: TGCAGTGCTAGTCTTCGGGCGACTGGCTACACCTTC.

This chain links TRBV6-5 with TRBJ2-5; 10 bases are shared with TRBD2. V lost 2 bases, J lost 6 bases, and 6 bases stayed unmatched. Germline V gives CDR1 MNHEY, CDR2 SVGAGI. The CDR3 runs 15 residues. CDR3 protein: CASSYLAGVVKTQYF. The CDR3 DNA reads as TGTGCCAGCAGTTACCTAGCGGGGGTGGTTAAGACCCAGTACTTC.

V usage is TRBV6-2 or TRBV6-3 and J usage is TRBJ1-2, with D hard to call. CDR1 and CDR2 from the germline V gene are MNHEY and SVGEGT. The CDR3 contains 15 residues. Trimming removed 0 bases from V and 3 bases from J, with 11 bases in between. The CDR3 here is CASSYSTTQDYGYTF. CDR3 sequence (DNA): TGTGCCAGCAGTTACTCAACCACTCAGGACTATGGCTACACCTTC.